These 13 T cell receptor beta chains were all obtained from the same sample, sequenced in a study of tumor-infiltrating lymphocytes in primary liver carcinoma. Total RNA (around 500 ng) served as template for TCR beta cDNA synthesis primed by a constant-region primer. TCR beta libraries came from three nested multiplex PCR rounds using slightly modified ARM-PCR. TRBV1-TRBV30 forward primers paired with a C-beta reverse primer drove the first two PCR rounds, roughly 10 cycles each. A single record per CDR3 protein comes from TCRdb applying MiXCR to the multiplex PCR reads. The repertoire holds fewer than 350,000 distinct CDR3 sequences, with almost 65% as singletons. The study extracted blood RNA from unsorted whole blood and also extracted germline DNA. Sample: peripheral blood. All receptors derive from a man aged 35-49 years with primary liver carcinoma and hepatitis B virus infection.

This sequence joins TRBV6-1 and TRBJ2-7; D is perhaps TRBD1 (6 bases). Germline CDR1 is MNHNS and CDR2 is SASEGT. The CDR3 runs 14 residues. V was clipped by 7 bases and J by 3 bases, with 16 bases between them. The CDR3 DNA reads as TGTGCCAGCAATGTCGCACAGGGAGTCTACGAGCAGTACTTC. Encoded protein: CASNVAQGVYEQYF.

This clonotype showed up just a few times. The chain employs TRBV5-6 and TRBJ2-7; D ambiguous. The V gene lost 3 bases and the J gene lost 1 base, with 5 bases spanning the gap. The CDR3 length is 12 residues. CDR1 SGHDT and CDR2 YYEEEE come from the germline V gene. CDR3 residues: CASSSQSYEQYF. CDR3 bases: TGTGCCAGCAGCTCCCAGTCCTACGAGCAGTACTTC.

This clonotype was seen just once. The junction departs from the called germline gene at one end, perhaps through a read error. This chain connects TRBV6-5 to TRBJ1-5, with 8 bases fitting TRBD1. The germline CDR1 and CDR2 sequences are MNHEY and SVGAGI. The CDR3 covers 14 residues. The CDR3 bases are TGTGCCAACAGGAGGACAGGGCGCAATCAGCCCCAACATTTT. This sequence encodes CANRRTGRNQPQHF.

About this clonotype itself: Possible read error: a much larger clone is one base away. This chain joins TRBV6-2 or TRBV6-3 and TRBJ2-3; 7 nucleotides line up with TRBD1. Per the germline V gene, CDR1 is MNHEY and CDR2 is SVGEGT. This CDR3 has 14 residues. The CDR3 is CVSSYEGQSLTQYF. The CDR3, as DNA: TGTGTCAGCAGTTACGAGGGACAGTCTCTCACGCAGTATTTT.

Turning to this clonotype: Given a much more abundant clone one base away, this may be a read error. V is TRBV6-1 and J is TRBJ1-1, with TRBD1 matching 7 bases. The CDR3 is 12 amino acids. Germline V gene sequence: CDR1 MNHNS, CDR2 SASEGT. The J segment lost 6 bases and the V segment lost 7 bases, leaving 5 bases of the junction unmatched. In DNA form, the CDR3 reads TGTGCCAGCAAAGACAGGGCCGCTGAAGCTTTCTTT. Protein product: CASKDRAAEAFF.

DNA of the CDR3: TGTGCCAGCAGTTCCGGGATCTCTGGAAACACCATATATTTT. This translates into CASSSGISGNTIYF. The genes are TRBV12-3 or TRBV12-4 and TRBJ1-3; no reliable D call. V dropped 4 bases and J dropped 0 bases, with 7 bases sitting between them. This CDR3 is 14 amino acids long.

This clonotype is a singleton in its sample. One end of the junction is discordant with germline, which a read error may explain. The chain links TRBV6-1 to TRBJ2-3; D might be TRBD1 (5 bases). The germline gives CDR1 MNHNS, CDR2 SASEGT. This CDR3 has 15 amino acids. This CDR3 is CASSAKGVSTDTQYF. DNA of the CDR3: TGTGCCAGCAGTGCGAAAGGGGTTAGCACAGATACGCAGTATTTC.

In this sample, this clonotype turned up many times. The CDR3 DNA follows: TGTGCCAGCAGGGCCATGAATGAGCAGTTCTTC. Translating it yields CASRAMNEQFF. The chain joins TRBV12-3 or TRBV12-4 to TRBJ2-1; D gene uncertain. V lost 6 bases, J lost 7 bases, and 7 bases lay in between. This CDR3 region has 11 residues.

This clonotype was observed a few times. The chain recombines TRBV7-8 with TRBJ2-1; 11 bases match TRBD2. The CDR3 length is 17 residues. V lost 4 bases to trimming and J lost 7 bases; unmatched junction nucleotides: 12. Germline V gives CDR1 SGHVS, CDR2 FQNEAQ. CDR3 in amino acids: CASSSLTSGIYINEQFF. CDR3 coding DNA: TGTGCCAGCAGCTCCCTGACTAGCGGGATCTATATAAATGAGCAGTTCTTC.

At least ten counts were recorded for this clonotype. For the CDR3, the DNA is TGCAGCGTTTCAGGAGGCCAGGGGAATGAAAAACTGTTTTTT. Translated, it gives CSVSGGQGNEKLFF. The chain carries TRBV29-1 and TRBJ1-4, with D possibly being TRBD1 (6 bases). This CDR3 is 14 amino acids long. CDR1 and CDR2 from the germline V gene are SQVTM and ANQGSEA. V gave up 5 bases and J gave up 5 bases, with 15 bases separating them.

To note about this clonotype: This could be a read error, since a much larger clone is one nucleotide away. The genes are TRBV29-1 and TRBJ2-4; D is unclear. Trimming took 5 bases from V and 5 from J, leaving 10 bases between them. The CDR3 is 12 amino acids. The V gene's germline CDR1 is SQVTM and CDR2 ANQGSEA. CDR3 sequence reads: CSVRARQNIQYF. In DNA form, the CDR3 reads TGCAGCGTTCGGGCGCGTCAAAACATTCAGTACTTC.

On this clonotype: Given a much more abundant clone one base away, this may be a read error. J is TRBJ2-5 and V is TRBV5-6, with D perhaps TRBD2 (5 bases). Germline assignment: CDR1 SGHDT and CDR2 YYEEEE. This CDR3 region has 14 residues. Trimming removed 3 bases at V and 7 bases at J, with 16 bases between. CDR3 region: CASSWTPDWSTQYF. In DNA, the CDR3 is TGTGCCAGCAGCTGGACTCCGGATTGGTCGACCCAGTACTTC.

This clonotype was observed many times. The chain couples TRBV11-2 to TRBJ2-2; 11 positions match TRBD2. J was trimmed by 4 bases and V by 5 bases; bases with no gene match: 3. Germline assignment: CDR1 SGHAT and CDR2 FQNNGV. The CDR3 totals 15 residues. The CDR3 coding sequence is TGTGCCAGCAGCACGGGACTAGCGGCCACCGGGGAGCTGTTTTTT. The encoded protein is CASSTGLAATGELFF.